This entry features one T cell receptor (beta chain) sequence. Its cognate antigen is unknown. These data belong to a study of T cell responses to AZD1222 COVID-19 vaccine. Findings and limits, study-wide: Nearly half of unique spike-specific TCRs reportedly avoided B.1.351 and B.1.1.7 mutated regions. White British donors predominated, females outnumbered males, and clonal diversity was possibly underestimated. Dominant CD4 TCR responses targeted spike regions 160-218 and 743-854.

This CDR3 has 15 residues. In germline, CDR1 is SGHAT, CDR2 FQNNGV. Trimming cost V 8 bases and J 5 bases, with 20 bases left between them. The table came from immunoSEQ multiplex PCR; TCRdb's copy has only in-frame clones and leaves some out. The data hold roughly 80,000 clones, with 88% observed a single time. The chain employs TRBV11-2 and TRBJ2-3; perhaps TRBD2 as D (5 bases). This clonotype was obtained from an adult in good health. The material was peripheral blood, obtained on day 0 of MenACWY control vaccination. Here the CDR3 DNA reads TGTGCCAGCCGTCATTACGAGCGGTCTGGAGATACGCAGTATTTT. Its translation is CASRHYERSGDTQYF.